This TCR beta chain comes out of a study of cytomegalovirus exposure and HLA in healthy donors. The study, taken as a whole, reports: Listed as cytomegalovirus-associated were over 150 TCR beta chains.

The sample holds one count of this clone. No antigen is known for it. Primers: 60 Vbeta forward and 13 Jbeta reverse. Profiling relied on immunoSEQ multiplex PCR, and the TCRdb table lists in-frame clones only, not all of them. The profile shows some 110,000 clones, 80% to 85% of them singletons. With 3 bases clipped from V and 5 bases from J, the junction kept 17 bases outside the gene matches. Germline V lookup: CDR1 SGHTA, CDR2 FQGTGA. CDR3 size: 19 residues. The TCR originated in a woman younger than 45 in good health and CMV-seronegative. The V gene is TRBV7-3, the J gene TRBJ2-1; TRBD2 matches at 9 bases. The sequenced material came from PBMCs. CDR3 sequence: CASSFRASGNYFIHNEQFF. The CDR3 DNA reads TGTGCCAGCAGCTTTCGGGCTAGCGGGAACTATTTTATCCACAATGAGCAGTTCTTC.